The 25 T cell receptor beta chains given below trace back to one sample, sequenced in a study of response to subunit inactivated influenza vaccine. TCRdb used MiXCR to reprocess the RT-PCR reads, holding one entry per CDR3 protein. The repertoire includes about 800,000 distinct CDR3 sequences, less than 25% of them detected once, and roughly a tenth sits in the top ten. The specimen comprised PBMCs from blood, sampled around 5 days after vaccination. The receptors were sampled from a man aged 50-59 years who received an inactivated influenza vaccine.

This clonotype was picked up many times. V gene TRBV24-1 combines with J gene TRBJ2-1; D gene uncertain. This CDR3 contains 14 residues. Germline-derived CDR1 and CDR2 are KGHDR and SFDVKD. Trimming removed 6 bases from V and 9 bases from J, with 17 bases in between. The CDR3 bases are TGTGCCACCAGTAGAACCTCAGTCCTTGGTGAGCAGTTCTTC. It specifies CATSRTSVLGEQFF.

This clonotype was observed many times. V and J are TRBV5-1 and TRBJ2-7; 7 bases agree with TRBD1. The CDR3 length is 14 residues. With 3 bases clipped from V and 3 bases from J, the junction kept 6 bases outside the gene matches. Germline loops: CDR1 SGHRS, CDR2 YFSETQ. The CDR3 sequence: CASSSERDSYEQYF. The CDR3 DNA reads as TGCGCCAGCAGCTCGGAAAGGGACAGCTACGAGCAGTACTTC.

CDR3 nucleotide sequence: TGTGCCAGCAGCCAAGGAGACACTTATGCCTATGGCTACACCTTC. Residues: CASSQGDTYAYGYTF. The chain is built from TRBV14 and TRBJ1-2; D uncertain. The CDR3 totals 15 residues. Germline V gene data show CDR1 as SGHDN and CDR2 as FVKESK. The germline V and J ends were trimmed by 1 base and 4 bases, with 13 bases remaining between them.

This clonotype has only a few counts. J is TRBJ1-5 and V is TRBV30; unclear D gene. V shed 2 bases and J shed 7 bases, with 12 bases lying between them. Per germline, CDR1 GTSNPN and CDR2 SVGIG (reference sequence). The length of the CDR3 is 13 residues. The CDR3 loop reads CAWSYGPNQPQHF. DNA for the CDR3: TGTGCCTGGAGTTATGGGCCTAACCAGCCCCAGCATTTT. Filled out from reference TRBV30 and TRBJ1-5, the complete variable domain reads SQTIHQWPATLVQPVGSPLSLECTVEGTSNPNLYWYRQAAGRGLQLLFYSVGIGQISSEVPQNLSASRPQDRQFILSSKKLLLSDSGFYLCAWSYGPNQPQHFGDGTRLSIL.

The chain has TRBV6-4 and TRBJ2-1; a possible D gene is TRBD1 (6 bases). The germline CDR1 and CDR2 sequences are MRHNA and SNTAGT. The CDR3 sequence is 14 residues long. V was trimmed by 7 bases and J by 2 bases, leaving 12 bases between them. The CDR3 spells CASKRDTAYNEQFF. The CDR3 nucleotides read TGTGCCAGCAAAAGGGACACAGCCTACAATGAGCAGTTCTTC.

The chain links TRBV6-1 to TRBJ2-7; no clear D. Trimming left V 5 bases short and J 9 bases short, with 20 bases between. Germline values: CDR1 MNHNS, CDR2 SASEGT. CDR3 size: 14 residues. CDR3 residues: CASSPKGLAGRQYF. The CDR3 coding sequence is TGTGCCAGCAGTCCCAAAGGGCTTGCCGGTCGGCAGTACTTC.

The chain combines TRBV20-1 with TRBJ2-7, with D perhaps matching TRBD1 or TRBD2 (5 bases each). The CDR3 totals 13 residues. V lost 6 bases, J lost 5 bases, and 17 bases lay in between. Per the germline V gene, CDR1 is DFQATT and CDR2 is SNEGSKA (reference sequence). CDR3 sequence: CSAAPAGTHEQYF. CDR3 coding DNA: TGCAGTGCGGCACCCGCAGGGACCCACGAGCAGTACTTC.

This clonotype showed up many times. The chain joins TRBV5-1 to TRBJ2-5; 8 bases match TRBD1. The CDR3 covers 15 residues. Germline CDR1 and CDR2: SGHRS and YFSETQ. V was pared by 4 bases and J by 2 bases, with 7 bases of the junction left unmatched. In DNA, the CDR3 is TGCGCCAGCAGCCCAGGACAGGGCCTTCAAGAGACCCAGTACTTC. It codes for CASSPGQGLQETQYF.

This clonotype was recorded a few times. The chain is built from TRBV29-1 and TRBJ2-3; maybe TRBD2 (5 bases). The CDR3 contains 13 residues. The germline V and J ends were trimmed by 4 bases and 6 bases, with 14 bases remaining between them. Germline CDR1 SQVTM, CDR2 ANQGSEA. The CDR3 DNA reads TGCAGCGTTGCCGGAGGCCCTACGGATACGCAGTATTTT. Encoded protein: CSVAGGPTDTQYF.

This clonotype was picked up a small number of times. The chain recombines TRBV29-1 with TRBJ2-3, with 7 bases matching TRBD2. Germline CDR1 is SQVTM and CDR2 is ANQGSEA. V gave up 4 bases and J gave up 1 base; unmatched junction bases: 5. The CDR3 length is 14 residues. CDR3 loop: CSVVGGSGTDTQYF. The CDR3 DNA is TGCAGCGTTGTGGGGGGGTCTGGCACAGATACGCAGTATTTT.

This clonotype was picked up a small number of times. A junction boundary mismatches the germline segment, possibly from a read error. The chain couples TRBV20-1 to TRBJ2-3; 11 nucleotides line up with TRBD2. The CDR3 consists of 16 residues. CDR1 is DFQATT, CDR2 SNEGSKA, per germline (reference sequence). The DNA of the CDR3 is TGCAGTGCTTTTCCTGTAGCGGGGGGGATGACAGGTACGCAGTATTTT. It yields the protein CSAFPVAGGMTGTQYF.

J is TRBJ1-2 and V is TRBV5-1, with 8 bases that match TRBD1. This CDR3 contains 14 residues. The junction had 6 bases not matched to a gene; V was cut back by 4 bases and J by 4 bases. The germline gives CDR1 SGHRS, CDR2 YFSETQ. CDR3 amino acids: CASSLDRELYGYTF. CDR3 DNA sequence: TGCGCCAGCAGCCTGGACAGGGAGCTCTATGGCTACACCTTC.

This clonotype was counted only a few times. The chain has TRBV12-3 or TRBV12-4 and TRBJ1-2, with D hard to call. The CDR3 extends over 12 amino acids. Trimming removed 5 bases from V and 7 bases from J, with 11 bases in between. The CDR3 DNA is TGTGCCAGCAGTCCAAGAAGGGTTGGCTACACCTTC. Amino acid sequence: CASSPRRVGYTF.

This clonotype was counted a few times. The chain combines TRBV29-1 with TRBJ1-4; TRBD1 matches 8 bases. This CDR3 contains 17 residues. V lost 0 bases, J lost 4 bases, and 10 bases stayed unmatched. CDR1 and CDR2 from the germline V gene are SQVTM and ANQGSEA. CDR3 sequence: CSVEDLSGTGFNEKLFF. CDR3 coding DNA: TGCAGCGTTGAAGATCTTAGCGGGACAGGTTTTAATGAAAAACTGTTTTTT.

The V call is TRBV12-3 or TRBV12-4, the J call TRBJ2-7; 10 positions match TRBD2. V lost 4 bases to trimming and J lost 2 bases; unmatched junction nucleotides: 8. This CDR3 is built from 16 residues. Here the CDR3 DNA reads TGTGCCAGCAGTTCACCGATAAGCGGGAGGGCCTACGAGCAGTACTTC. It is translated as CASSSPISGRAYEQYF.

The gene calls are TRBV20-1 and TRBJ2-3; TRBD2 matches 10 bases. Germline lookup yields CDR1 DFQATT and CDR2 SNEGSKA (reference sequence). The V segment lost 2 bases and the J segment 0 bases; nucleotides outside the gene matches: 5. The length of the CDR3 is 16 residues. CDR3 region: CSARPLAGESTDTQYF. The CDR3 DNA reads TGCAGTGCTAGACCCCTAGCGGGGGAAAGCACAGATACGCAGTATTTT.

V and J are TRBV10-3 and TRBJ2-1, with D possibly called TRBD1 or TRBD2 (7 bases each). CDR1 is ENHRY, CDR2 SYGVKD, per germline. The CDR3 loop spans 15 amino acids. Trimming cost V 9 bases and J 5 bases, with 20 bases left between them. The CDR3 sequence is CAMRGGQGTDNEQFF. CDR3 bases: TGTGCCATGAGGGGAGGGCAGGGGACAGACAATGAGCAGTTCTTC.

The V and J genes are TRBV25-1 and TRBJ2-7; tentative D call: TRBD2 (7 bases). V was cut by 4 bases and J by 6 bases, with 19 bases left in between. This CDR3 is built from 15 residues. The germline CDR1 and CDR2 sequences are MGHDK and SYGVNS. The CDR3 bases are TGTGCCAGCAGTGCCTGGGACAAGGGGGGGCTCGAGCAGTACTTC. This encodes CASSAWDKGGLEQYF.

This clonotype has a handful of counts. The V and J genes are TRBV10-3 and TRBJ2-7, with D perhaps TRBD1 or TRBD2 (6 bases each). With 3 bases removed from V and 2 bases from J, the gap between germline ends came to 17 bases. The CDR3 extends over 16 amino acids. Germline V gene sequence: CDR1 ENHRY, CDR2 SYGVKD. The CDR3 is CAISDLRGGVPYEQYF. CDR3 sequence (DNA): TGTGCCATCAGTGATCTCAGGGGAGGTGTCCCCTACGAGCAGTACTTC.

This chain joins TRBV12-3 or TRBV12-4 and TRBJ2-2; D remains ambiguous. The CDR3 consists of 15 residues. Trimming removed 1 base from V and 7 bases from J, with 13 bases in between. This chain's CDR3 is CASSLEARSLGELFF. DNA for the CDR3: TGTGCCAGCAGTTTAGAGGCACGCTCACTCGGGGAGCTGTTTTTT.

This chain joins TRBV10-1 and TRBJ2-7; possibly TRBD1 for D (7 bases). Per the germline V gene, CDR1 is WNHNN and CDR2 is SYGVQD (reference sequence). Deletions cut 5 bases from V and 3 bases from J, with 20 bases between. The CDR3 runs 16 residues. CDR3 protein: CASSPGGTALGYEQYF. Written as DNA, the CDR3 is TGCGCCAGCAGTCCTGGAGGGACAGCCTTAGGCTACGAGCAGTACTTC.

The chain has TRBV20-1 and TRBJ2-5; 7 bases agree with TRBD1. This CDR3 spans 12 amino acids. After removal of 6 bases from V and 8 bases from J, the junction contained 9 bases not matched to a gene. Looked up from germline, CDR1 is DFQATT and CDR2 is SNEGSKA (reference sequence). In DNA, the CDR3 is TGCAGTGCGCGACAGGGTAGCGATACCCAGTACTTC. Translating it yields CSARQGSDTQYF.

The chain has TRBV4-3 and TRBJ2-5; D gene uncertain. Trimming took off 1 base at V and 3 bases at J, with 6 bases between the two ends. The CDR3 consists of 13 residues. The germline gives CDR1 LGHNA, CDR2 YSLEER. CDR3 in amino acids: CASSQAREETQYF. The CDR3 DNA reads as TGCGCCAGCAGCCAAGCTAGGGAAGAGACCCAGTACTTC.

The chain joins TRBV9 to TRBJ2-7; D gene uncertain. This CDR3 contains 12 residues. Germline values: CDR1 SGDLS, CDR2 YYNGEE. V lost 4 bases, J lost 4 bases, and 9 bases lay in between. The CDR3 spells CASSTTAYEQYF. The CDR3 coding sequence is TGTGCCAGCAGCACCACAGCGTACGAGCAGTACTTC.

This clonotype has at least ten counts. The rearrangement joins TRBV5-1 to TRBJ2-7, with 8 bases fitting TRBD1. The V and J ends lost 4 bases and 0 bases, in that order; junction bases with no gene match: 3. Germline CDR1 SGHRS, CDR2 YFSETQ. This CDR3 comprises 14 residues. CDR3 DNA sequence: TGCGCCAGCAGCATGACAGGGGACTCCTACGAGCAGTACTTC. Protein sequence: CASSMTGDSYEQYF. Full variable domain (rest looked up from reference TRBV5-1 and TRBJ2-7): KAGVTQTPRYLIKTRGQQVTLSCSPISGHRSVSWYQQTPGQGLQFLFEYFSETQRNKGNFPGRFSGRQFSNSRSEMNVSTLELGDSALYLCASSMTGDSYEQYFGPGTRLTVT.